Presented here are 9 T cell receptor beta chains from one specimen sequenced in a study of CD8+CD57+ T cells in acquired aplastic anemia (dated by TCRdb to the late 2010s). Patients chosen for sequencing had shown expansion of CD8+CD57+ cells by flow cytometry. TCRdb shows the sequencer as Illumina HiSeq 2000. Genomic DNA served as template for TCR beta VDJ combination and CDR3 sequence profiling. The public reads were run again by TCRdb, first through fastp at Q25 and then through MiXCR, and only productive beta chains were kept. Entries are consolidated by CDR3 protein sequence, retaining the most common genes and DNA. In all, the sample holds around 180,000 distinct CDR3 sequences, and 48% of those were seen once. About 1.8% of the sample is held by the ten biggest clonotypes. Sequencing was performed on sorted CD4+, CD8+, or CD8+CD57+ T cells (not recorded which) from PBMCs. The source is a human donor with aplastic anemia.

This clonotype was counted a single time. The chain employs TRBV24-1 and TRBJ1-1, with a possible D match to TRBD1 (5 bases). Deletions cut 5 bases from V and 1 base from J, with 7 bases between. The CDR3 spans 13 residues. Germline lookup yields CDR1 KGHDR and CDR2 SFDVKD. Written as DNA, the CDR3 is TGTGCCACCAGTGCAGGGAAGAACACTGAAGCTTTCTTT. Its translation: CATSAGKNTEAFF.

This clonotype has just one count. V usage is TRBV5-1 and J usage is TRBJ1-1; D not resolved. V was cut by 7 bases and J by 3 bases, with 7 bases left in between. This CDR3 comprises 11 residues. The germline V gene encodes CDR1 SGHRS and CDR2 YFSETQ. The CDR3 is CASQDHTEAFF. In DNA, the CDR3 is TGCGCCAGCCAGGATCACACTGAAGCTTTCTTT.

This clonotype was seen a few times. The junction differs from germline at one of its ends, possibly a read error. The chain is built from TRBV24-1 and TRBJ2-3; D possibly corresponds to TRBD2 (6 bases). This CDR3 contains 17 residues. CDR1 and CDR2 (germline): KGHDR, SFDVKD. The CDR3 protein is CATSDGLAVTSTDTQYF. Here the CDR3 DNA reads TGTGCCACCAGTGACGGGTTAGCGGTTACTAGCACAGATACACAGTATTTT.

Details on this clonotype: Mismatch with germline at one junction end may stem from a read error. The J gene is TRBJ2-3, the V gene TRBV5-3; D is undetermined. Being an ORF, TRBV5-3 has a function that is uncertain. CDR3 length: 16 amino acids. The CDR3 DNA sequence: TGTGCCAGCAGCTTGGGCGGCCCAGCTAGCACAGATACGCAGTATTTT. Protein: CASSLGGPASTDTQYF.

Turning to this clonotype: One end of the junction is discordant with germline, which a read error may explain. In DNA, the CDR3 is TGTGCCAGCAGCTTAGCCGGAGATGGCTACGCCTTC. This sequence encodes CASSLAGDGYAF. This chain links TRBV7-6 with TRBJ1-2; D is ambiguous. The CDR3 has 12 residues. The germline gives CDR1 SGHVS, CDR2 FNYEAQ.

The genes are TRBV19 and TRBJ1-5; D may be TRBD1 (5 bases). Germline V lookup: CDR1 LNHDA, CDR2 SQIVND (reference sequence). The CDR3 is 14 residues long. The V end was cut by 3 bases, the J end by 6 bases, with 12 bases between. The DNA of the CDR3 is TGTGCCAGTAGTATTCTTTTTGGGGCTCAGCCCCAGCATTTT. Its translation: CASSILFGAQPQHF.

This clonotype occurred many times. A read error may account for a junction end that differs from germline. The chain employs TRBV5-1 and TRBJ2-5; no clear D. CDR3 size: 11 residues. The germline V gene has CDR1 SGHRS and CDR2 YFSETQ. CDR3 in amino acids: CASSVQETQYF. CDR3 sequence (DNA): TGTGCCAGCAGTGTCCAAGAGACCCAGTACTTC.

This clonotype has a handful of counts. This sequence joins TRBV18 and TRBJ1-1; the D is unclear. V was shortened by 3 bases and J by 0 bases, with 5 bases between the two germline ends. This CDR3 is 13 amino acids long. Germline CDR1 is KGHSH and CDR2 is LQKENI. CDR3 DNA: TGTGCCAGCTCACCGCAGATGAACACTGAAGCTTTCTTT. It translates to CASSPQMNTEAFF.

This clonotype has a count of ten or more. This sequence joins TRBV6-2 or TRBV6-3 and TRBJ1-1; D not certain. Looked up from germline, CDR1 is MNHEY and CDR2 is SVGEGT. The V end lost 7 bases, the J end lost 1 base, and 10 bases lay between the germline ends. The CDR3 sequence is 13 residues long. This chain's CDR3 is CASIMAGNTEAFF. The CDR3, as DNA: TGTGCCAGCATTATGGCGGGGAACACTGAAGCTTTCTTT.